This TCR beta chain appears in the sequencing data of a study of beta chain features in type 1 diabetes. Sorting based on CD45RO/CCR7/CD25/CD127/CD95/CD27 separated CD4+ naive, central memory, regulatory and stem cell-like memory cells. The study's findings and limits: For cells with high TCR expression, cDNA sequencing could yield over-representation. Significant though moderate, a shortening of TCRB CDR3s appeared in all four CD4+ subsets of Type 1 diabetes patients. For patients and controls alike, PCR might favor shorter templates to the same degree.

As concerns this clone: Its antigen is not identified. Other DNA sequences of this sample code for an identical CDR3.

Every isolated RNA sample was fully reverse transcribed, so sequencing captured expressed TCRB transcripts. The data were produced by immunoSEQ multiplex PCR, yet TCRdb's version contains in-frame clones alone and is incomplete. The data contain 250,000 to 350,000 clones, 12% to 15% of them singletons. The germline gives CDR1 MRHNA, CDR2 SNTAGT. The V and J ends lost 3 bases and 8 bases respectively, with 13 bases between them. The CDR3 is made up of 13 amino acids. The receptor was isolated from a man aged 25-45 years in good health. The chain couples TRBV6-4 to TRBJ1-2, with D unclear. The source material was central memory CD4+ T cells from blood. CDR3 loop: CASSEGHRGGYTF. CDR3 bases: TGTGCCAGCAGTGAAGGCCACAGAGGAGGCTACACCTTC.